The 16 T cell receptor beta chains in this list originate from one sample, sequenced in a study of tumor-infiltrating lymphocytes in oesophageal squamous cell carcinoma. TCRdb itself ran the PCR reads through MiXCR, one entry per CDR3 protein. The sample yields about 11,000 distinct CDR3 sequences, less than 65% seen once. Sequencing was done on a sample of esophageal tumor tissue. The receptors were sampled from a male donor with esophageal squamous cell carcinoma.

This clonotype was recorded once. Without the conserved terminal phenylalanine or tryptophan, this CDR3 likely stems from a read error. The limits of the CDR3 on the DNA are not certain, so only TCRdb's listed CDR3 is given. The J gene is TRBJ2-6, the V gene TRBV11-3; the D call in the table, TRBD1, was not verified against the DNA. Germline loops: CDR1 SGHNT, CDR2 YENEEA. The CDR3 is 14 amino acids in total, end residues counted. This chain's CDR3 is CASSFDGGTQYFGA.

The chain employs TRBV7-6 and TRBJ2-5, with 7 bases that match TRBD2. The last part of the DNA fits TRBJ2-1 better; the J call may be wrong. Germline V lookup: CDR1 SGHVS, CDR2 FNYEAQ. The CDR3 has 14 residues. CDR3 in amino acids: CASSSGLGDNEQFF. In DNA, the CDR3 is TGTGCCAGCAGCTCAGGACTAGGAGACAATGAGCAGTTCTTC.

Worth noting for this clonotype: At one of its ends the junction is not consistent with the germline gene, which may arise from a read error. The chain uses TRBV7-7 and TRBJ2-3; D is ambiguous. Germline V CDR1 and CDR2: SSHAT, FNYEAQ (reference sequence). This CDR3 region has 13 residues. Written as DNA, the CDR3 is TGTGCTAGCAGCTATCATAGCTCAGATACGCAGTATTTT. The encoded protein is CASSYHSSDTQYF.

This clonotype came up many times. The junction shows a germline mismatch at one end, possibly a read error. The CDR3, as DNA: TGTGCCAGCAGTTACGTAGGGGGCTGGAATTCACCCCTCCACTTC. It codes for CASSYVGGWNSPLHF. The chain links TRBV6-6 to TRBJ2-5, with 7 bases matching TRBD1. The CDR3 runs to 15 residues. CDR1 and CDR2 from the germline V gene are MNHNY and SVGAGI (reference sequence).

This clonotype was seen once. The chain's CDR3 is CASSASIPHEQFF. CDR3 in DNA: TGTGCCAGCAGCGCTTCTATTCCCCATGAGCAGTTCTTC. The chain joins TRBV7-6 to TRBJ2-5; D remains unclear. The J call could be wrong; TRBJ2-1 is a better fit for the DNA end. The CDR3 has 13 residues. Germline V gene lookup returns CDR1 SGHVS and CDR2 FNYEAQ.

A single count supports this clonotype. V and J are TRBV7-9 and TRBJ2-3; D is tentatively TRBD1 or TRBD2 (5 bases each). The DNA end is a closer match to TRBJ2-5, so the J assignment may be wrong. CDR3 length equals 14 residues. Germline V gene lookup returns CDR1 SEHNR and CDR2 FQNEAQ (reference sequence). As DNA, the CDR3 is TGTGCCAGCAGCTTGAGGGACGGCGGAGAGACCCAGTACTTC. Its protein product is CASSLRDGGETQYF.

The CDR3 loop is CASSFVGGYNEQFF. DNA of the CDR3: TGTGCCAGCAGCTTTGTAGGAGGGTACAATGAGCAGTTCTTC. V gene TRBV7-2 combines with J gene TRBJ2-6, with D tentatively TRBD2 (6 bases). The J call may be wrong; the DNA end is better matched by TRBJ2-1. CDR3 length: 14 residues. Germline CDR1 and CDR2: SGHTA and FQGNSA.

This clonotype appeared a single time. The chain couples TRBV28 to TRBJ1-3; D may be TRBD1 (6 bases). The CDR3 length is 15 residues. The V gene's germline CDR1 is MDHEN and CDR2 SYDVKM. V lost 5 bases and J lost 3, with 14 bases in between. The CDR3 loop reads CASSTGFGGGNTIYF. CDR3 nucleotides: TGTGCCAGCAGTACAGGGTTTGGAGGTGGAAACACCATATATTTT.

A few counts support this clonotype. The V and J genes are TRBV7-6 and TRBJ2-5; D gene unclear. Per germline, CDR1 SGHVS and CDR2 FNYEAQ. Deletions cut 2 bases from V and 2 bases from J, with 9 bases between. This CDR3 has 14 residues. CDR3 sequence reads: CASSLSQAQETQYF. CDR3 DNA sequence: TGTGCCAGCAGCTTATCCCAGGCTCAAGAGACCCAGTACTTC.

The chain is built from TRBV7-2 and TRBJ1-2; D perhaps matches TRBD1 (5 bases). Germline V gene lookup returns CDR1 SGHTA and CDR2 FQGNSA. The germline V and J ends were trimmed by 0 bases and 11 bases, with 10 bases remaining between them. This CDR3 is built from 12 residues. CDR3 sequence (DNA): TGTGCCAGCAGCTTAGCTGAGGGGCAGTACACCTTC. Its protein product is CASSLAEGQYTF.

The chain couples TRBV19 to TRBJ2-5; no reliable D call. With the DNA end fitting TRBJ1-1 better, the J assignment may be wrong. The length of the CDR3 is 12 residues. Looked up from germline, CDR1 is LNHDA and CDR2 is SQIVND (reference sequence). The CDR3 sequence is CASSKGWTEAFF. DNA for the CDR3: TGTGCCAGTAGTAAAGGATGGACTGAAGCTTTCTTT.

This clonotype was counted many times. The rearrangement uses TRBV12-3 or TRBV12-4 and TRBJ2-3, with a weak D call TRBD2 (6 bases). CDR3 length: 14 residues. The V end lost 3 bases, the J end lost 0 bases, and 7 bases lay between the germline ends. CDR3: CASSFGGSTDTQYF. The CDR3 bases are TGTGCCAGCAGTTTCGGGGGAAGCACAGATACGCAGTATTTT.

The rearrangement uses TRBV7-2 and TRBJ2-3, with no clear D. The DNA end favors TRBJ2-7, so the J call may be wrong. From germline, CDR1 is SGHTA and CDR2 FQGNSA. The CDR3 totals 15 residues. The CDR3 reads CASSLDSPPLYEQYF. CDR3 sequence (DNA): TGTGCCAGCAGCTTAGACAGCCCACCACTATACGAGCAGTACTTC.

Relative to its sample, this clonotype is medium-sized. It may be a read error: a sequence one base away is much more abundant. The CDR3 region has the DNA TGTGCCAGCAGCTTAGAATACAGGGGGGCGAGTGAGCAGTACTTC. This gives the protein CASSLEYRGASEQYF. V and J are TRBV6-1 and TRBJ2-5; 8 nucleotides line up with TRBD1. Per the germline V gene, CDR1 is MNHNS and CDR2 is SASEGT. CDR3 size: 15 residues. J was trimmed by 11 bases and V by 6 bases; bases with no gene match: 17.

In its sample, this clonotype was seen many times. The V and J genes are TRBV19 and TRBJ2-3; 10 nucleotides match TRBD2. Germline V CDR1 and CDR2: LNHDA, SQIVND (reference sequence). CDR3 length: 13 residues. Trimming cost V 10 bases and J 3 bases; bases outside gene matches: 4. CDR3 DNA sequence: TGTGCCACTTTACTAGCGGGAACAGATACGCAGTATTTT. Its protein product is CATLLAGTDTQYF.

The chain links TRBV20-1 to TRBJ1-4; possibly TRBD1 for D (5 bases). The germline V gene has CDR1 DFQATT and CDR2 SNEGSKA (reference sequence). The CDR3 length is 16 residues. Trimming pared 3 bases from V and 0 bases from J, leaving 14 bases between. The CDR3 loop reads CSASVRDIATNEKLFF. The CDR3 DNA reads as TGCAGTGCTAGTGTCAGGGATATAGCAACTAATGAAAAACTGTTTTTT.